Shown below are 28 T cell receptor beta chains from a single sample sequenced in a study of cytomegalovirus exposure and HLA in healthy donors. Both 60 Vbeta primers and 13 Jbeta primers went into the PCR. The protocol was immunoSEQ multiplex PCR, while the TCRdb copy is restricted to in-frame clones and leaves out a portion. This table has some 65,000 clones, roughly 70% appearing once. Sequenced material: PBMCs. Every receptor here comes from a woman in her 30s in good health and CMV-seronegative.

The chain carries TRBV2 and TRBJ2-5; maybe TRBD1 (7 bases). Between the trimmed V and J ends, which lost 11 bases and 5 bases, there was a span of 21 bases. The CDR3 length is 14 residues. CDR1 is SNHLY, CDR2 FYNNEI, per germline. CDR3 region: CAAKQSAGGETQYF. The CDR3 DNA reads as TGTGCCGCCAAGCAGTCGGCAGGGGGGGAGACCCAGTACTTC.

This clone was seen only a few times. The chain couples TRBV6-5 to TRBJ1-5; D possibly corresponds to TRBD1 (5 bases). Germline V CDR1 and CDR2: MNHEY, SVGAGI. This CDR3 comprises 14 residues. V lost 0 bases, J lost 5 bases, and 8 bases lay in between. The CDR3 DNA reads TGTGCCAGCAGTTACTCAGACAGTTATCAGCCCCAGCATTTT. It encodes CASSYSDSYQPQHF.

The chain employs TRBV7-3 and TRBJ2-7; 9 positions agree with TRBD1. J gave up 3 bases and V 5 bases, and 8 bases lay outside the gene matches. Per germline, CDR1 SGHTA and CDR2 FQGTGA. The CDR3 has 15 residues. The CDR3 region has the DNA TGTGCCAGCAGCCCCAAGGGGGGACAGGGCTACGAGCAGTACTTC. Protein product: CASSPKGGQGYEQYF.

The chain couples TRBV7-2 to TRBJ1-2, with 11 nucleotides matching TRBD1. The CDR3 loop spans 18 amino acids. Per the germline V gene, CDR1 is SGHTA and CDR2 is FQGNSA. The V and J ends lost 3 bases and 1 base, in that order; junction bases with no gene match: 10. CDR3 sequence: CASSFSPGDRGINYGYTF. For the CDR3, the DNA is TGTGCCAGCAGCTTCAGTCCAGGGGACAGGGGGATTAACTATGGCTACACCTTC.

The CDR3 nucleotides read TGTGCCAGCACCCTACAGGGGGCCGGCGGCTATGGCTACACCTTC. It is translated as CASTLQGAGGYGYTF. The rearrangement uses TRBV2 and TRBJ1-2; 9 positions agree with TRBD1. CDR3 size: 15 residues. Trimming took 7 bases from V and 4 from J; bases not matched to a gene: 10. The germline V gene encodes CDR1 SNHLY and CDR2 FYNNEI.

The chain couples TRBV28 to TRBJ2-7; unclear D gene. The CDR3 extends over 13 amino acids. V shed 2 bases and J shed 4 bases, with 9 bases lying between them. In germline, CDR1 is MDHEN, CDR2 SYDVKM. Here the CDR3 reads CASSLASVYEQYF. The CDR3 DNA is TGTGCCAGCAGTTTAGCCTCAGTATACGAGCAGTACTTC. The whole variable domain, remainder taken from reference TRBV28 and TRBJ2-7, is DVKVTQSSRYLVKRTGEKVFLECVQDMDHENMFWYRQDPGLGLRLIYFSYDVKMKEKGDIPEGYSVSREKKERFSLILESASTNQTSMYLCASSLASVYEQYFGPGTRLTVT.

In its sample, this clone was seen a few times. J is TRBJ2-7 and V is TRBV27, with 11 bases aligning to TRBD1. Per germline, CDR1 MNHEY and CDR2 SMNVEV (reference sequence). J was trimmed by 2 bases and V by 2 bases; bases with no gene match: 2. The CDR3 spans 15 residues. The CDR3 nucleotides read TGTGCCAGCAGTTTAAAGGGACAGGGGGCCTACGAGCAGTACTTC. Protein: CASSLKGQGAYEQYF.

This clone has more than one count but fewer than ten. The chain combines TRBV5-6 with TRBJ2-5, with D maybe TRBD1 (5 bases). CDR3 length: 14 residues. Trimming stripped 4 bases from V and 2 bases from J, with 12 bases between. In germline, CDR1 is SGHDT, CDR2 YYEEEE. The CDR3 is CASSRRQIQETQYF. DNA of the CDR3: TGTGCCAGCAGCCGCCGACAGATACAAGAGACCCAGTACTTC.

The chain is built from TRBV30 and TRBJ1-5; 9 bases map to TRBD1. With 0 bases clipped from V and 5 bases from J, the junction kept 2 bases outside the gene matches. This CDR3 region has 14 residues. Germline assignment: CDR1 GTSNPN and CDR2 SVGIG (reference sequence). CDR3 sequence (DNA): TGTGCCTGGAGTGTTACAGGGGGCTATCAGCCCCAGCATTTT. Encoded protein: CAWSVTGGYQPQHF.

The CDR3, as DNA: TGTGCCAGCAGCTCGACAGGGGGCTATCAGCCCCAGCATTTT. It encodes CASSSTGGYQPQHF. J is TRBJ1-5 and V is TRBV7-2, with TRBD1 matching over 10 bases. The CDR3 is 14 residues long. Trimming cost V 4 bases and J 5 bases; bases outside gene matches: 2. Germline V CDR1 and CDR2: SGHTA, FQGNSA.

Many counts were recorded for this clone. The chain couples TRBV4-3 to TRBJ2-1; 7 bases fit TRBD2. Germline V lookup: CDR1 LGHNA, CDR2 YSLEER. The CDR3 has 16 residues. V lost 0 bases to trimming and J lost 0 bases; unmatched junction nucleotides: 2. CDR3 sequence (DNA): TGCGCCAGCAGCCAAGATCCGGGGGGCTCCTACAATGAGCAGTTCTTC. Translated, it gives CASSQDPGGSYNEQFF.

The V call is TRBV30, the J call TRBJ2-7, with 9 bases aligning to TRBD2. The CDR3 consists of 13 residues. Germline CDR1 reads GTSNPN; CDR2 reads SVGIG (reference sequence). V trimming: 3 bases; J trimming: 6 bases; junction bases outside the gene matches: 6. In nucleotides, the CDR3 is TGTGCCTGGAGAAGCGGGGGGTCGGGCGAGCAGTACTTC. It translates to CAWRSGGSGEQYF.

This chain joins TRBV4-1 and TRBJ1-6, with TRBD1 matching over 7 bases. This CDR3 has 18 amino acids. V shed 1 base, J shed 0 bases, and the junction held 6 bases outside the gene matches. Germline CDR1 reads MGHRA; CDR2 reads YSYEKL. Here the CDR3 reads CASSQGQGGNSYNSPLHF. In nucleotides, the CDR3 is TGCGCCAGCAGCCAAGGGCAGGGGGGAAACTCCTATAATTCACCCCTCCACTTT.

The rearrangement uses TRBV7-6 and TRBJ2-1; no clear D gene. CDR3 length: 14 amino acids. V lost 0 bases, J lost 6 bases, and 9 bases lay in between. From germline, CDR1 is SGHVS and CDR2 FNYEAQ. The CDR3, as DNA: TGTGCCAGCAGCTTAGCGGTCCTGGCCAATGAGCAGTTCTTC. Its protein is CASSLAVLANEQFF.

This rearrangement joins TRBV2 to TRBJ2-7; D call uncertain. CDR1 and CDR2 from the germline V gene are SNHLY and FYNNEI. The CDR3 runs to 12 residues. V was clipped by 2 bases and J by 4 bases, with 6 bases between them. The CDR3 reads CASSELDYEQYF. The CDR3 bases are TGTGCCAGCAGTGAATTAGATTACGAGCAGTACTTC.

A word on this clone: Because it lacks the conserved phenylalanine or tryptophan at the end, this CDR3 is likely a read error. The limits of the CDR3 on the DNA are not certain, so only TCRdb's listed CDR3 is given. This rearrangement joins TRBV5-8 to TRBJ2-3; the table gives TRBD2 as D, unverified against the DNA. The CDR3 length equals 9 residues, ends included. Germline assignment: CDR1 SGHTS and CDR2 YDEGEE. CDR3 region: CASSFRLAT.

This clone has a single count. J is TRBJ1-5 and V is TRBV4-2; TRBD1 is a possible D gene (5 bases). Germline V gives CDR1 LGHNA, CDR2 YNFKEQ. Trimming took off 0 bases at V and 4 bases at J, with 13 bases between the two ends. CDR3 length: 16 amino acids. The CDR3 DNA follows: TGTGCCAGCAGCCAAGATGAAGGGGCCGGGAATCAGCCCCAGCATTTT. It yields the protein CASSQDEGAGNQPQHF.

The V call is TRBV7-9, the J call TRBJ2-2; 7 nucleotides line up with TRBD2. Germline CDR1 reads SEHNR; CDR2 reads FQNEAQ (reference sequence). J gave up 0 bases and V 0 bases, and 4 bases lay outside the gene matches. This CDR3 has 17 residues. CDR3 sequence reads: CASSLAAGGTNTGELFF. CDR3 sequence (DNA): TGTGCCAGCAGCTTAGCCGCCGGGGGGACGAACACCGGGGAGCTGTTTTTT. The full variable domain, in which reference TRBV7-9 and TRBJ2-2 provide the parts outside the CDR3, is DTGVSQNPRHKITKRGQNVTFRCDPISEHNRLYWYRQTLGQGPEFLTYFQNEAQLEKSRLLSDRFSAERPKGSFSTLEIQRTEQGDSAMYLCASSLAAGGTNTGELFFGEGSRLTVL.

This clone was counted between two and nine times. J is TRBJ1-1 and V is TRBV19, with no clear D. V was pared by 6 bases and J by 2 bases, with 10 bases between. Germline V lookup: CDR1 LNHDA, CDR2 SQIVND (reference sequence). CDR3 length: 13 residues. The CDR3 DNA sequence: TGTGCCAGTAGCGGCAGGTATAACACTGAAGCTTTCTTT. Translation gives CASSGRYNTEAFF.

This clone was detected only a few times. This may arise from a read error, as a much more abundant clone is one base away. The J gene is TRBJ2-7, the V gene TRBV7-6; tentatively, D is TRBD2 (6 bases). The CDR3 spans 13 residues. The V gene lost 3 bases and the J gene lost 0 bases, with 6 bases spanning the gap. In germline, CDR1 is SGHVS, CDR2 FNYEAQ. CDR3 amino acids: CASSFGGSYEQYF. CDR3 sequence (DNA): TGTGCCAGCAGCTTCGGGGGCTCCTACGAGCAGTACTTC. The entire variable domain, with the rest obtained from reference TRBV7-6 and TRBJ2-7, is as follows: GAGVSQSPRYKVTKRGQDVALRCDPISGHVSLYWYRQALGQGPEFLTYFNYEAQQDKSGLPNDRFSAERPEGSISTLTIQRTEQRDSAMYRCASSFGGSYEQYFGPGTRLTVT.

The V and J genes are TRBV2 and TRBJ1-2; 7 bases are shared with TRBD1. The V gene's germline CDR1 is SNHLY and CDR2 FYNNEI. The trim removed 8 bases at V and 7 bases at J, leaving 10 bases unmatched. The CDR3 sequence is 13 residues long. The CDR3 reads CASLEGALGGYTF. CDR3 DNA: TGTGCCAGCCTAGAGGGGGCGCTTGGTGGCTACACCTTC. Full variable domain (outside the CDR3, taken from reference TRBV2 and TRBJ1-2): EPEVTQTPSHQVTQMGQEVILRCVPISNHLYFYWYRQILGQKVEFLVSFYNNEISEKSEIFDDQFSVERPDGSNFTLKIRSTKLEDSAMYFCASLEGALGGYTFGSGTRLTVV.

The chain couples TRBV15 to TRBJ2-3; the D gene is possibly TRBD1 (7 bases). The ends were cut back, 0 bases at V and 2 bases at J, with 12 bases in the middle. CDR1 is LNHNV, CDR2 YYDKDF, per germline (reference sequence). CDR3 length: 16 residues. CDR3 DNA: TGTGCCACCAGCAGAGATCAGGGGGACTTCACAGATACGCAGTATTTT. Amino acids: CATSRDQGDFTDTQYF.

This chain connects TRBV6-5 to TRBJ2-7; the match to TRBD1 covers 10 bases. J lost 4 bases, V lost 0 bases, and 3 bases had no gene match. Germline V gives CDR1 MNHEY, CDR2 SVGAGI. The CDR3 runs to 15 residues. CDR3 in amino acids: CASSYSPGQGYEQYF. Here the CDR3 DNA reads TGTGCCAGCAGTTACTCTCCGGGACAGGGGTACGAGCAGTACTTC.

The J gene is TRBJ2-7, the V gene TRBV5-1; D is possibly TRBD2 (6 bases). The CDR3 extends over 15 amino acids. In germline, CDR1 is SGHRS, CDR2 YFSETQ. V was cut by 0 bases and J by 3 bases, with 13 bases left in between. The CDR3 DNA sequence: TGCGCCAGCAGCTTGGTGGGCGGGACTTTCTACGAGCAGTACTTC. Translation: CASSLVGGTFYEQYF.

The chain links TRBV25-1 to TRBJ1-6, with D possibly being TRBD1 (5 bases). This CDR3 has 15 residues. Germline loops: CDR1 MGHDK, CDR2 SYGVNS. Deletions cut 5 bases from V and 6 bases from J, with 14 bases between. The chain's CDR3 is CASSFGLRANSPLHF. The CDR3 region has the DNA TGTGCCAGCAGTTTTGGGCTCAGGGCTAATTCACCCCTCCACTTT.

This chain joins TRBV7-8 and TRBJ1-1; D is ambiguous. V was clipped by 2 bases and J by 1 base, with 5 bases between them. Germline CDR1 and CDR2: SGHVS and FQNEAQ. The CDR3 covers 13 residues. CDR3 nucleotide sequence: TGTGCCAGCAGCTTATCCCGGAACACTGAAGCTTTCTTT. Translating it yields CASSLSRNTEAFF.

The chain employs TRBV7-9 and TRBJ1-1; D is unresolved. The CDR3 has 15 amino acids. V was shortened by 6 bases and J by 1 base, with 15 bases between the two germline ends. CDR1 SEHNR and CDR2 FQNEAQ come from the germline V gene (reference sequence). Written as DNA, the CDR3 is TGTGCCAGCAGACATCTCTCCAGTTCGAACACTGAAGCTTTCTTT. This gives the protein CASRHLSSSNTEAFF.

CDR3 DNA sequence: TGTGCCAGCAGCTTATTACAGTCCGGGGCCAACGTCCTGACTTTC. Its translation: CASSLLQSGANVLTF. The chain joins TRBV7-9 to TRBJ2-6; D is uncertain. The germline CDR1 and CDR2 sequences are SEHNR and FQNEAQ (reference sequence). The CDR3 loop spans 15 amino acids. V shed 2 bases and J shed 4 bases, with 9 bases lying between them.